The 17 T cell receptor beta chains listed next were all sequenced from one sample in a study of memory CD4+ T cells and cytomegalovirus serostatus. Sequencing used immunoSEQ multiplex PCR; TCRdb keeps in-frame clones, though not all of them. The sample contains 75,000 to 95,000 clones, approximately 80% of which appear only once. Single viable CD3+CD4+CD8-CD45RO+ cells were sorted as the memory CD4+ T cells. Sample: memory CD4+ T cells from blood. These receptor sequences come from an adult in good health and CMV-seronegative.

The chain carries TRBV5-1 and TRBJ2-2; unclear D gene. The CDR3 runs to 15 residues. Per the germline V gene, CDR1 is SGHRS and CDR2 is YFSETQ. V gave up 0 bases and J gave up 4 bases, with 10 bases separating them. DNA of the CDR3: TGCGCCAGCAGCTTGGACGGACGAATCACCGGGGAGCTGTTTTTT. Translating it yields CASSLDGRITGELFF.

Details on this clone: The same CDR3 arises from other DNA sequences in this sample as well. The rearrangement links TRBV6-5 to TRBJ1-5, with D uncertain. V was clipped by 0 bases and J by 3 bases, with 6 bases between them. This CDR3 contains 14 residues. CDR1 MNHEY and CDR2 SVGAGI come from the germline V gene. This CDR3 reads CASSYSGSNQPQHF. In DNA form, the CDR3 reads TGTGCCAGCAGTTACTCAGGGTCCAATCAGCCCCAGCATTTT.

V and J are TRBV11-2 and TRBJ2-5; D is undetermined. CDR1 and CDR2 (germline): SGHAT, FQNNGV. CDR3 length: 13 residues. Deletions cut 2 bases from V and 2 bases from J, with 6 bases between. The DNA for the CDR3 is TGTGCCAGCAGCTTACGAGAGCAAGAGACCCAGTACTTC. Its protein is CASSLREQETQYF. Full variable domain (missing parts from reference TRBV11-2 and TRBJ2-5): EAGVAQSPRYKIIEKRQSVAFWCNPISGHATLYWYQQILGQGPKLLIQFQNNGVVDDSQLPKDRFSAERLKGVDSTLKIQPAKLEDSAVYLCASSLREQETQYFGPGTRLLVL.

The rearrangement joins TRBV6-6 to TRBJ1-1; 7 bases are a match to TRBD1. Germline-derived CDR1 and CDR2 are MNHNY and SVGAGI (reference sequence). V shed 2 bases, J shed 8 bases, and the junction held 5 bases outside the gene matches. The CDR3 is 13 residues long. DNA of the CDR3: TGTGCCAGCAGTTACGACTGGGACAGAGAAGCTTTCTTT. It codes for CASSYDWDREAFF.

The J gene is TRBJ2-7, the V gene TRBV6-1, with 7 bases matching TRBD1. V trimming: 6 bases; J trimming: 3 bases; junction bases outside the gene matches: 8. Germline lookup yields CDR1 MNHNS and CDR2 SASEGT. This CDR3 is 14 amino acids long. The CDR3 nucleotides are TGTGCCAGCAGACTGACAGGGACCAGCTACGAGCAGTACTTC. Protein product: CASRLTGTSYEQYF.

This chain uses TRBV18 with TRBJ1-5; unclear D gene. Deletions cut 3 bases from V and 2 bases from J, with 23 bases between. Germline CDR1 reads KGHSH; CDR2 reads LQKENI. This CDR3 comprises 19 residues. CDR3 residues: CASSPGFSLMVGGNQPQHF. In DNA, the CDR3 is TGTGCCAGCTCACCGGGTTTCAGTCTAATGGTGGGTGGCAATCAGCCCCAGCATTTT.

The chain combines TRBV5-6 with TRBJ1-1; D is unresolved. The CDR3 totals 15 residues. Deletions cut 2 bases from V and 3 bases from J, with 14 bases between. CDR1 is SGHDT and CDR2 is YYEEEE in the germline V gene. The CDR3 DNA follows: TGTGCCAGCAGCTTCTGGGCAGCTGGAGACACTGAAGCTTTCTTT. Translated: CASSFWAAGDTEAFF.

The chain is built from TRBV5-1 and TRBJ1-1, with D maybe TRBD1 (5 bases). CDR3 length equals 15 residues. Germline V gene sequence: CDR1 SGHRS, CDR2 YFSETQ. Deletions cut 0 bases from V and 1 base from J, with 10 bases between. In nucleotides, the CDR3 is TGCGCCAGCAGCTTGGGCGCAGGGCAGAACACTGAAGCTTTCTTT. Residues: CASSLGAGQNTEAFF.

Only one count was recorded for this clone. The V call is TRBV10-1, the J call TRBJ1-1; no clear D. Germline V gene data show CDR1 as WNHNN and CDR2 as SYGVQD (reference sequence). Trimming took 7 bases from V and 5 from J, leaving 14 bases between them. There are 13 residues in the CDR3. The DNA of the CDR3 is TGCGCCAGCAACCCGATGTTGGGGACTGAAGCTTTCTTT. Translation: CASNPMLGTEAFF.

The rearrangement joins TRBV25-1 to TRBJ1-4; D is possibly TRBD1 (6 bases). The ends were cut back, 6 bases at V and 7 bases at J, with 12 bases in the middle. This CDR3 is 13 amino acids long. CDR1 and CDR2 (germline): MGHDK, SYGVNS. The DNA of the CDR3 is TGTGCCAGCAGGGTCGGGGGGGCTGAAAAACTGTTTTTT. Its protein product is CASRVGGAEKLFF.

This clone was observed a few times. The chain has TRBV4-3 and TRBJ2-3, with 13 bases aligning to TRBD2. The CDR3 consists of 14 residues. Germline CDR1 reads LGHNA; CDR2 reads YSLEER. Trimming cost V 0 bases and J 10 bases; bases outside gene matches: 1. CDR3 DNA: TGCGCCAGCAGCCAAGACGGGACTAGCGGGGCGCAGTATTTT. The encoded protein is CASSQDGTSGAQYF.

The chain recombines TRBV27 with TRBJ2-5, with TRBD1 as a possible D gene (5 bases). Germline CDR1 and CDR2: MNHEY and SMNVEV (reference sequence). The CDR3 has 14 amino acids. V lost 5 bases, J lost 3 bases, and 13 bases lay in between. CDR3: CASSPIGQEETQYF. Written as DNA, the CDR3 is TGTGCCAGCAGTCCCATAGGACAAGAAGAGACCCAGTACTTC.

The CDR3 coding sequence is TGTGCCAGCAGCCCAAGCTCTGGAAACACCATATATTTT. Amino acid sequence: CASSPSSGNTIYF. The chain has TRBV7-2 and TRBJ1-3; D remains ambiguous. CDR1 and CDR2 (germline): SGHTA, FQGNSA. This CDR3 region has 13 residues. Trimming stripped 5 bases from V and 0 bases from J, with 5 bases between.

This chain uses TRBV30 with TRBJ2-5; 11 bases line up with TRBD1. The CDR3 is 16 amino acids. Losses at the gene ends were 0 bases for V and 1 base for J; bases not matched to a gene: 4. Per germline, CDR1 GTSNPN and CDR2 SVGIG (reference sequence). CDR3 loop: CAWSVGQGGLQETQYF. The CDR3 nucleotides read TGTGCCTGGAGTGTGGGACAGGGGGGCCTCCAAGAGACCCAGTACTTC.

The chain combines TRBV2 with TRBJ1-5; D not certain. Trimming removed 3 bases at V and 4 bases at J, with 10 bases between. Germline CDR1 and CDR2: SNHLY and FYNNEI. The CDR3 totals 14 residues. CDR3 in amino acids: CASSEVTENQPQHF. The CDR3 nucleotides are TGTGCCAGCAGTGAGGTGACGGAGAATCAGCCCCAGCATTTT.

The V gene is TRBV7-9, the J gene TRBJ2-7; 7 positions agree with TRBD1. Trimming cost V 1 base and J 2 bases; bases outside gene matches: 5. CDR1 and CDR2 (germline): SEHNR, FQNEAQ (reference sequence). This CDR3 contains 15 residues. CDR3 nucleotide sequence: TGTGCCAGCAGCTTAGGACAGGGTCCCACCTACGAGCAGTACTTC. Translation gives CASSLGQGPTYEQYF.

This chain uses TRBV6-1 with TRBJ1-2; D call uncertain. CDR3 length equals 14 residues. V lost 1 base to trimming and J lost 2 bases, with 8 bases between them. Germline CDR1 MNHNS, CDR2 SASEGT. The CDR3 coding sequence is TGTGCCAGCAGTGAAGGTGGATTAAACTATGGCTACACCTTC. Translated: CASSEGGLNYGYTF.